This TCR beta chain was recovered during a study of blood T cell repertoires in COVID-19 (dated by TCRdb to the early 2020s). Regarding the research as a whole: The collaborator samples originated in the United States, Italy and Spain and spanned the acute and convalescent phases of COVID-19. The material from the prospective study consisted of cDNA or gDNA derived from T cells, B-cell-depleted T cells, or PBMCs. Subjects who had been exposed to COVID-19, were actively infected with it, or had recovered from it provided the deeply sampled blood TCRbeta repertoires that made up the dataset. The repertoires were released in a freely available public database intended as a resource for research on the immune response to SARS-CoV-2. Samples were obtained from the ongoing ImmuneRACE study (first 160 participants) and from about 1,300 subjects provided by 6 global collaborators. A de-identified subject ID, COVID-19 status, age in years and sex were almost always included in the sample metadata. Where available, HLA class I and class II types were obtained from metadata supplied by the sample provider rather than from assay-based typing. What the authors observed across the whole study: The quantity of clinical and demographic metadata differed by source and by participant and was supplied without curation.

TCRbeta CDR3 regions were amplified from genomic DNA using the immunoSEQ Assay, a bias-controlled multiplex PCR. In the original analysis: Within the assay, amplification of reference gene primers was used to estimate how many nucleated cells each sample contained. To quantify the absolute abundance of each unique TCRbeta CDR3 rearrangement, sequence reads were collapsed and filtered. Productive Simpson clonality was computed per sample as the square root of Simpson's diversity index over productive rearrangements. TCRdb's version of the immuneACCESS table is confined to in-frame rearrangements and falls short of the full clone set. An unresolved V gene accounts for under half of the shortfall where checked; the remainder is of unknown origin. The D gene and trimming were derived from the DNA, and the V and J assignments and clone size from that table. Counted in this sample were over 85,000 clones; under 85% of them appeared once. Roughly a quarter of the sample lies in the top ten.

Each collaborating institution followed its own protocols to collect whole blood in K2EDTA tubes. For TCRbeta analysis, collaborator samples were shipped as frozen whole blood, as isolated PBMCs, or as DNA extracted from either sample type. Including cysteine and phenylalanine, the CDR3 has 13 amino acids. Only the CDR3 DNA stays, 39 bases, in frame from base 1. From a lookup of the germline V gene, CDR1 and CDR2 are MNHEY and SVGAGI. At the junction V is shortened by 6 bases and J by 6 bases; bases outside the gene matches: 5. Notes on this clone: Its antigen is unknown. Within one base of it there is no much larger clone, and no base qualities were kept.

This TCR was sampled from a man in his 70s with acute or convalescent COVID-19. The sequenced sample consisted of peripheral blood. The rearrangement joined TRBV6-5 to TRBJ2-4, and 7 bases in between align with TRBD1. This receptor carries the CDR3 CASSNHRGNIQYF. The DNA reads TGTGCCAGCAGCAACCACAGGGGAAACATTCAGTACTTC.